This TCR beta chain was recovered during a study of shared clonotypes between healthy human individuals. Genomic DNA (from each subset) was split evenly across several immunoSEQ plates. The method was immunoSEQ multiplex PCR; TCRdb's version includes in-frame clones alone and lacks a portion of them. This table has around 2.3 million clones, approximately 94% appearing once. V was clipped by 1 base and J by 4 bases; unmatched bases: 2. This CDR3 has 14 residues. Germline CDR1 reads MGHRA; CDR2 reads YSYEKL. General observations from the study: Naive subsets tended to show greater estimated richness than memory subsets.

A remark on this clone: What it binds is not known. The same CDR3 can be traced to other DNA sequences in this sample.

This sequence originates from a man aged 18 to 29 in good health. The sequencing input was naive CD4+ T cells sorted from blood. The subset here: CD45RA+ positively selected. The chain couples TRBV4-1 to TRBJ2-5; 8 nucleotides line up with TRBD1. CDR3 residues: CASSQAGGGETQYF. As DNA, the CDR3 is TGCGCCAGCAGCCAAGCAGGGGGCGGAGAGACCCAGTACTTC.